This TCR beta chain was retrieved from a study of T cells after yellow fever vaccination. The wider study: Fractions low in cell number were prepared with SMART-Seq v4 Ultra Low Input. Whole-study findings and limits: Booster samples showed a return of most primary-vaccination clones (under 97% CD4, about 88% CD8). Weaker overall, the secondary response nonetheless peaked faster (day 5 versus 15).

Universal primer sites and UMIs were introduced during 5'RACE template-switching synthesis of TCR cDNA. Each CDR3 protein is one row after TCRdb ran MiXCR on the 5' RACE reads. This table has around 60,000 distinct CDR3 sequences, around 6.2% appearing once. Trimming stripped 1 base from V and 5 bases from J, with 7 bases between. The CDR3 covers 13 residues. Germline V gene sequence: CDR1 SGHVS, CDR2 FNYEAQ. Many counts were recorded for this clonotype. The sample consisted of PBMCs, either bulk or a sorted T-cell subset (CD4+, CD8+, memory, or dextramer-sorted; not recorded which), taken on the day of the yellow fever booster vaccination. The chain couples TRBV7-6 to TRBJ2-3; D may be TRBD1 (6 bases). The source is a man aged 18-30 years who received the YFV17D yellow fever vaccine. CDR3 region: CASSLGRGDTQYF. The CDR3, as DNA: TGTGCCAGCAGCTTAGGCAGGGGAGATACGCAGTATTTT.